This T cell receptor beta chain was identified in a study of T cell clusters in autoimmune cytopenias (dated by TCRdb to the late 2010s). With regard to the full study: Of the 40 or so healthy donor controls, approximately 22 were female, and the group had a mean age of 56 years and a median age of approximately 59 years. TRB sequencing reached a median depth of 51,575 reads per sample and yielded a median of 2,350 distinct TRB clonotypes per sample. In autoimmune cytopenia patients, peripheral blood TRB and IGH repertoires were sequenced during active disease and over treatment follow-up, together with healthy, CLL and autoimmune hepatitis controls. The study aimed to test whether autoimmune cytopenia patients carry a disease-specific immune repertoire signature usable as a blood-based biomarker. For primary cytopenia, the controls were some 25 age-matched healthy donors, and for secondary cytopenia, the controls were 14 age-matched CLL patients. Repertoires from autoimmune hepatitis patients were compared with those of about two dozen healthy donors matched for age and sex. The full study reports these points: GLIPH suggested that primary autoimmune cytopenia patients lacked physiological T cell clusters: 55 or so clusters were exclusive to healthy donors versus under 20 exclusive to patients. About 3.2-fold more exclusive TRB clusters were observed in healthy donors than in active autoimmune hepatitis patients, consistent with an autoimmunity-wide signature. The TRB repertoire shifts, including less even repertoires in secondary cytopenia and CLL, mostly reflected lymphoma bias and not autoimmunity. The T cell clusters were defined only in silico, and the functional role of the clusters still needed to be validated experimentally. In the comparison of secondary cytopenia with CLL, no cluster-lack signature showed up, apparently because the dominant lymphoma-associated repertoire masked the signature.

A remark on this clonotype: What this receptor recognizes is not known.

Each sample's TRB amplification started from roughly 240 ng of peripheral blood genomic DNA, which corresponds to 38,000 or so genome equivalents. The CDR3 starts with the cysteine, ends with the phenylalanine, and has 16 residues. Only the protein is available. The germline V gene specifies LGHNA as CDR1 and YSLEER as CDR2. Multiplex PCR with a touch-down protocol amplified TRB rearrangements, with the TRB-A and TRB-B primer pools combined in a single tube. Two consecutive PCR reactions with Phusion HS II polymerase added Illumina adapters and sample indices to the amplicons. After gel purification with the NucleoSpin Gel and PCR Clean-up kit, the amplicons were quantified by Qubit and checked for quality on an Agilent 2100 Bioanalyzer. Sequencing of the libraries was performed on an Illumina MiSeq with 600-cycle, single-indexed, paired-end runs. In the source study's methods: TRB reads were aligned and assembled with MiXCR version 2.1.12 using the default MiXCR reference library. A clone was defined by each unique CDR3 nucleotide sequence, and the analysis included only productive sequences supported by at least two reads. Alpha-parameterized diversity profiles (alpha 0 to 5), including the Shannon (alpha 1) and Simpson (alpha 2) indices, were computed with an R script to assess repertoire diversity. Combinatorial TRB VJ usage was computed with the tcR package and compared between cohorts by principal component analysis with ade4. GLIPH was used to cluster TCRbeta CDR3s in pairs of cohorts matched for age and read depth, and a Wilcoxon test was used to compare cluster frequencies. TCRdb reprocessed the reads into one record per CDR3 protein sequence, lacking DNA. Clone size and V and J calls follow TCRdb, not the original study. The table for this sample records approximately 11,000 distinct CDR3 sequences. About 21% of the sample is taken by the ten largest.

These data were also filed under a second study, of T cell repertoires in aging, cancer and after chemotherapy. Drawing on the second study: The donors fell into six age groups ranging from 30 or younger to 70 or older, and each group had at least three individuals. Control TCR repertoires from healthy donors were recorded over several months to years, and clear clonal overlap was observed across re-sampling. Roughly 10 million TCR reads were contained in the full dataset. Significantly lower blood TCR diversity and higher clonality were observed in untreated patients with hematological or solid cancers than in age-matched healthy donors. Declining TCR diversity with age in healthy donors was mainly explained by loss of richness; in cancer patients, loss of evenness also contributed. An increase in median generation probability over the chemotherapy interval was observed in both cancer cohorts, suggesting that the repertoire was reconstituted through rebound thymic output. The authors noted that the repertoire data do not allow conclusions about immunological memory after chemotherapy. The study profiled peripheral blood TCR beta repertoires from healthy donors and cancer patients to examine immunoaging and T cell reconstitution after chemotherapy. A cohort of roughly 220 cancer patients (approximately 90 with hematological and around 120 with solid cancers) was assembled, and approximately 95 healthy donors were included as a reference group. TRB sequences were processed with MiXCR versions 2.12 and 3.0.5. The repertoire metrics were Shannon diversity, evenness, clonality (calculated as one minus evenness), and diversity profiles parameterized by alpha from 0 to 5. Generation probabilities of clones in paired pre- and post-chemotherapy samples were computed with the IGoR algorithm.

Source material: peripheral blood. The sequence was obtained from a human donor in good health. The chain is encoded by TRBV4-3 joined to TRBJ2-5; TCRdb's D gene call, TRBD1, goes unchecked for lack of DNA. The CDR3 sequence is CASSSRTGGGGETQYF.